This entry lists 7 T cell receptor beta chains sequenced from one sample in a study of T cells after yellow fever vaccination. TCRdb fed the 5' RACE reads into MiXCR, producing one record per CDR3 protein. This table has some 320,000 distinct CDR3 sequences, approximately 4% appearing once. The sequencing used PBMCs, collected 15 days after the yellow fever booster vaccination. Receptors originate from a young man who received the YFV17D yellow fever vaccine.

The chain is built from TRBV9 and TRBJ2-7; D gene uncertain. Per germline, CDR1 SGDLS and CDR2 YYNGEE. CDR3 length: 14 amino acids. V gave up 1 base and J gave up 4 bases, with 12 bases separating them. This chain's CDR3 is CASSVSDAIYEQYF. In nucleotides, the CDR3 is TGTGCCAGCAGCGTAAGCGACGCCATTTACGAGCAGTACTTC. Looking up the rest from reference TRBV9 and TRBJ2-7 gives the full variable domain: DSGVTQTPKHLITATGQRVTLRCSPRSGDLSVYWYQQSLDQGLQFLIQYYNGEERAKGNILERFSAQQFPDLHSELNLSSLELGDSALYFCASSVSDAIYEQYFGPGTRLTVT.

The chain couples TRBV9 to TRBJ2-2, with D unresolved. Germline loops: CDR1 SGDLS, CDR2 YYNGEE. The CDR3 totals 18 residues. V gave up 3 bases and J gave up 0 bases, with 18 bases separating them. CDR3 sequence (DNA): TGTGCCAGCAGCGGCCGACATGTGTTGGGTCCGAACACCGGGGAGCTGTTTTTT. Residues: CASSGRHVLGPNTGELFF.

This clonotype came up many times. The rearrangement links TRBV7-2 to TRBJ1-4, with 7 bases matching TRBD1. The V gene end was trimmed by 4 bases and the J gene end by 7 bases; junction bases not matched to a gene: 6. The germline V gene encodes CDR1 SGHTA and CDR2 FQGNSA. The CDR3 loop spans 14 amino acids. The CDR3 bases are TGTGCCAGCAGCTCCCAAGGGGGCGTTGAAAAACTGTTTTTT. Its translation is CASSSQGGVEKLFF.

The chain recombines TRBV20-1 with TRBJ1-2; 7 bases match TRBD1. The ends lost 2 bases at V and 6 bases at J; junction bases unmatched: 6. The CDR3 spans 13 residues. Germline V lookup: CDR1 DFQATT, CDR2 SNEGSKA (reference sequence). The CDR3 DNA is TGCAGTGCTAGATACCCGCAGGGGGATGGCTACACCTTC. This gives the protein CSARYPQGDGYTF.

This clonotype has ten or more counts. The rearrangement uses TRBV5-1 and TRBJ2-3; D is perhaps TRBD2 (6 bases). The CDR3 loop spans 16 amino acids. V lost 5 bases and J lost 2, with 18 bases in between. Per the germline V gene, CDR1 is SGHRS and CDR2 is YFSETQ. The CDR3 sequence is CASSPGGVGITDTQYF. In DNA form, the CDR3 reads TGCGCCAGCAGTCCTGGAGGGGTAGGGATCACAGATACGCAGTATTTT.

At least ten counts were recorded for this clonotype. V is TRBV4-1 and J is TRBJ2-1, with 10 nucleotides matching TRBD1. CDR3 length: 17 amino acids. Germline V CDR1 and CDR2: MGHRA, YSYEKL. The J segment lost 0 bases and the V segment lost 2 bases, leaving 4 bases of the junction unmatched. The CDR3 reads CASSQPTGGYSYNEQFF. The DNA for the CDR3 is TGCGCCAGCAGCCAACCGACAGGGGGCTACTCCTACAATGAGCAGTTCTTC.

This clonotype came up many times. This rearrangement joins TRBV20-1 to TRBJ1-2, with 8 bases identical to TRBD1. The ends lost 4 bases at V and 6 bases at J; junction bases unmatched: 7. The CDR3 length is 13 residues. Germline loops: CDR1 DFQATT, CDR2 SNEGSKA (reference sequence). The CDR3 region has the DNA TGCAGTGCTACGACAGGGGCCCTTGATGGCTACACCTTC. It is translated as CSATTGALDGYTF.